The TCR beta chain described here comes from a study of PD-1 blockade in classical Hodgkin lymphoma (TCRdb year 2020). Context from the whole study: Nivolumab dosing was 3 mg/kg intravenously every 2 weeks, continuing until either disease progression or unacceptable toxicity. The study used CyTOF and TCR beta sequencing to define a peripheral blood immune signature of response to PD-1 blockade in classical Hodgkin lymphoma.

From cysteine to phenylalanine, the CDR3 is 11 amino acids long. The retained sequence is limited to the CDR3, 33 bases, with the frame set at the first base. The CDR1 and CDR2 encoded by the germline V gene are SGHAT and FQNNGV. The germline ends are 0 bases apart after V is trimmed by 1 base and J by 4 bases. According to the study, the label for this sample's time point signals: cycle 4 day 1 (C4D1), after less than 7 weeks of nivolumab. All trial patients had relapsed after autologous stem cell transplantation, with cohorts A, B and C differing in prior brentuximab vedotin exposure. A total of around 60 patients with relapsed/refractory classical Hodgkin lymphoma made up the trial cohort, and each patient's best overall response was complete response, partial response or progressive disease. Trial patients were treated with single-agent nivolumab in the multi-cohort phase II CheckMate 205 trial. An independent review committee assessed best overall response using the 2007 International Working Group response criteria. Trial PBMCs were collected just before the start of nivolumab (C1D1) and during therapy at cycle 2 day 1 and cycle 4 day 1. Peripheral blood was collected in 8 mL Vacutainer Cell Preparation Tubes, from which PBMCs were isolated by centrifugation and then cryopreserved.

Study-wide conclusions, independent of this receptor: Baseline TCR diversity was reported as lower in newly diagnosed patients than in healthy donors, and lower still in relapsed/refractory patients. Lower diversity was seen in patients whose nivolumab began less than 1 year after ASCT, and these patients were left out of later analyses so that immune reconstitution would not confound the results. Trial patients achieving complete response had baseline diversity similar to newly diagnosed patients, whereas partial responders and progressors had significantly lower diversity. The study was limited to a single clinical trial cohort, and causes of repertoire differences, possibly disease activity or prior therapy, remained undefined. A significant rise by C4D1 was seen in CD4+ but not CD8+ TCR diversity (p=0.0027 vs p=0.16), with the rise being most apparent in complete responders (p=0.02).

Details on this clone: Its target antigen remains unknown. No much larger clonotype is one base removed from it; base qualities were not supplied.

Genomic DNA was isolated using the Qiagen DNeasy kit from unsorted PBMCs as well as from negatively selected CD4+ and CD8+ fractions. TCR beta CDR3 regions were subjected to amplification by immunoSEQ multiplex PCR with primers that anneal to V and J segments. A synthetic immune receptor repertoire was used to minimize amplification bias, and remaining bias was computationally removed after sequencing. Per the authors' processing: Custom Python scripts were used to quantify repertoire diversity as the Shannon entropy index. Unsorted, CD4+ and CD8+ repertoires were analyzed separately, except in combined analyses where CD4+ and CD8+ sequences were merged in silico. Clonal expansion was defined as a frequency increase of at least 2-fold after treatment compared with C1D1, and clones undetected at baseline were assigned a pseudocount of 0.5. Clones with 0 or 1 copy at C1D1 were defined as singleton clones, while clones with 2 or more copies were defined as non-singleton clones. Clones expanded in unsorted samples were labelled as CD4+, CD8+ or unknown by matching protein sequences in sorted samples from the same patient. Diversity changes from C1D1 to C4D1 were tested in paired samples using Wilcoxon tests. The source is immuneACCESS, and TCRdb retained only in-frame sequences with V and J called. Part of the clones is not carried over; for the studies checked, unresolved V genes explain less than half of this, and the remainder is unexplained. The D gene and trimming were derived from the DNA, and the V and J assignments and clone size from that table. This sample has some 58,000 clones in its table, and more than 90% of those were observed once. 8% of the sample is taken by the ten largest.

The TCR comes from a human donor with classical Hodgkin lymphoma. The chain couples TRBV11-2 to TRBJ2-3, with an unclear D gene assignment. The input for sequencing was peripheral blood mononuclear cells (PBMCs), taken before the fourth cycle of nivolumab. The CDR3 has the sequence CASSLADTQYF. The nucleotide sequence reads TGTGCCAGCAGCTTAGCAGATACGCAGTATTTT.